This T cell receptor beta chain is drawn from a study of blood T cell repertoires in COVID-19. Profiled with immunoSEQ multiplex PCR; TCRdb holds only in-frame clones, not every one. Counted here are about 100,000 clones, about four fifths occurring once; the ten biggest clones make up about 5%. V gave up 2 bases and J gave up 4 bases; unmatched junction bases: 3. CDR3 length: 14 amino acids. The V gene's germline CDR1 is SGHNT and CDR2 YYREEE (reference sequence). V is TRBV5-4 and J is TRBJ1-5; 7 nucleotides align to TRBD1. This receptor was taken from a man in his fifties or sixties with acute or convalescent COVID-19. Input material: peripheral blood. The CDR3 loop is CASSLDRDNQPQHF. In nucleotides, the CDR3 is TGTGCCAGCAGCTTAGACAGGGATAATCAGCCCCAGCATTTT. The variable domain in full, with the rest retrieved from reference TRBV5-4 and TRBJ1-5, is ETGVTQSPTHLIKTRGQQVTLRCSSQSGHNTVSWYQQALGQGPQFIFQYYREEENGRGNFPPRFSGLQFPNYSSELNVNALELDDSALYLCASSLDRDNQPQHFGDGTRLSIL.